This TCR beta chain was identified in a study of T cell responses to AZD1222 COVID-19 vaccine. Study findings and constraints: The donor cohort was predominantly white British with a female majority, and clonal diversity may have been underestimated. Spike-specific TCR repertoires showed rising breadth and depth after two AZD1222 doses.

Clones were sequenced by immunoSEQ multiplex PCR, and TCRdb holds only the in-frame ones, with some missing. Found here are fewer than 90,000 clones, over 80% of them singletons; the top ten hold 9.5% to 13%. As regards this clone: Antigen unknown.

Analyses pooled second doses at about 4 or about 12 weeks. The sequenced sample was peripheral blood, obtained 28 days after the second AZD1222 dose. The clonotype was recovered from an adult who received the AZD1222 COVID-19 vaccine.

CDR3 in DNA: TGTGCCAGCAGCCCCGCGGACAGGGGCCCGTATAATTCACCCCTCCACTTT. Protein sequence: CASSPADRGPYNSPLHF. The chain uses TRBV14 and TRBJ1-6; 9 nucleotides match TRBD1. Trimming cost V 4 bases and J 4 bases; bases outside gene matches: 8. Germline CDR1 is SGHDN and CDR2 is FVKESK. CDR3 length: 17 residues.